The T cell receptor (beta chain) under discussion was sequenced for a study of blood T cells in healthy people across ages. Notes on the study in general: Naive T cell percentage strongly correlated with TCR beta diversity. Expanded clonotype shifts may have been confounded, as the donors had an unknown CMV status.

Combining a sample-barcoded 5' primer with a J-beta primer mix, a second PCR ran for roughly 7 to 12 cycles. TCRdb re-called the 5' RACE reads through MiXCR, storing one row per CDR3 protein. Of about 1,800,000 distinct CDR3 sequences in the sample, 28% were seen once. This clonotype was recorded at least ten times. No antigen is known for it. V lost 4 bases to trimming and J lost 4 bases, with 7 bases between them. The CDR3 totals 11 residues. The germline gives CDR1 SQVTM, CDR2 ANQGSEA. The extraction recovered at least 5 micrograms of total RNA per sample. Sequenced material: blood. This TCR came from a woman aged 30 to 39 in good health. V is TRBV29-1 and J is TRBJ1-2; D is uncertain. This CDR3 reads CSVVSAYGYTF. The CDR3 bases are TGCAGCGTTGTGTCAGCCTATGGCTACACCTTC.